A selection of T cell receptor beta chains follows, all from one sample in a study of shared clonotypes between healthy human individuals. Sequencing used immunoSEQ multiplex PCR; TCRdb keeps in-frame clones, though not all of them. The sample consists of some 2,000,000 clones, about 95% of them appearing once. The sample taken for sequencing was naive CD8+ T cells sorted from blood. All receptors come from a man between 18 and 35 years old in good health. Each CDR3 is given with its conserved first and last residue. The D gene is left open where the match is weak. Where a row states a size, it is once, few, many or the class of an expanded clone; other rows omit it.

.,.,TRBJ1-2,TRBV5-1,CASSARGEGSDGYTF,TGCGCCAGCAGCGCTCGGGGGGAGGGCTCCGATGGCTACACCTTC
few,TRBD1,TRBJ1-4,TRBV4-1,CASSHTGTGLATNEKLFF,TGCGCCAGCAGCCATACCGGGACAGGGCTTGCAACTAATGAAAAACTGTTTTTT
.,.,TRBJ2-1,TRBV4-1,CASSQELSYNEQFF,TGCGCCAGCAGCCAAGAGCTCTCCTACAATGAGCAGTTCTTC
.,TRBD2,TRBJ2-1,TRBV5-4,CASSLGGTSDNYNEQFF,TGTGCCAGCAGCTTGGGCGGGACTAGCGACAACTACAATGAGCAGTTCTTC
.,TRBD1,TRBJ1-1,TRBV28,CASSLGQGNTEAFF,TGTGCCAGCAGTTTGGGACAGGGGAACACTGAAGCTTTCTTT
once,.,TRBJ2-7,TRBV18,CASSPPTNYEQYF,TGTGCCAGCTCACCACCGACAAACTACGAGCAGTACTTC
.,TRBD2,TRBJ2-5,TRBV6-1,CASSEWRLAGDQPQYF,TGTGCCAGCAGTGAATGGAGACTAGCGGGAGATCAACCCCAGTACTTC
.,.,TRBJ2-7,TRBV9,CASSVDHGEQYF,TGTGCCAGCAGCGTAGATCATGGGGAGCAGTACTTC
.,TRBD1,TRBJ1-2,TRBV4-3,CASSQDIAGGRNYGYTF,TGCGCCAGCAGCCAAGATATTGCAGGGGGCAGGAACTATGGCTACACCTTC
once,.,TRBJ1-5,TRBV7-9,CASSWAGTNQPQHF,TGTGCCAGCAGCTGGGCGGGGACGAATCAGCCCCAGCATTTT
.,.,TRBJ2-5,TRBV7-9,CASSFTTDDF,TGTGCCAGCAGCTTCACAACGGACGACTTC
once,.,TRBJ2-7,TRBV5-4,CASSYGGSNYEQYF,TGTGCCAGCAGCTATGGCGGGTCAAACTACGAGCAGTACTTC
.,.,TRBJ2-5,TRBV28,CASSQMETQYF,TGTGCCAGCAGTCAAATGGAGACCCAGTACTTC
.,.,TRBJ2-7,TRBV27,CASSPEQAHHYEQYF,TGTGCCAGCAGCCCCGAACAGGCCCACCACTACGAGCAGTACTTC
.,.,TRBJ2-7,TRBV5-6,CASSRALYDEQYF,TGTGCCAGCAGCCGGGCCCTTTATGACGAGCAGTACTTC
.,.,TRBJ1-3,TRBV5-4,CASSLDRSGNTIYF,TGTGCCAGCAGCTTGGACAGGTCTGGAAACACCATATATTTT
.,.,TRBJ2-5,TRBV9,CASSSGETQYF,TGTGCCAGCAGCTCCGGGGAGACCCAGTACTTC
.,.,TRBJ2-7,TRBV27,CASSPGQTYEQYF,TGTGCCAGCAGTCCGGGGCAAACCTACGAGCAGTACTTC
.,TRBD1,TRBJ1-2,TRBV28,CASRGQGAGGYTF,TGTGCCAGCAGGGGACAGGGGGCGGGAGGCTACACCTTC
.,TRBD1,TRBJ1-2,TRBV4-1,CASSQRDSNYGYTF,TGCGCCAGCAGCCAACGGGACAGCAACTATGGCTACACCTTC
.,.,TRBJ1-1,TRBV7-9,CASIPGYTEAFF,TGTGCCAGCATCCCAGGGTACACTGAAGCTTTCTTT
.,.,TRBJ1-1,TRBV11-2,CASSLDIESGNTEAFF,TGTGCCAGCAGCTTAGATATTGAAAGCGGGAACACTGAAGCTTTCTTT
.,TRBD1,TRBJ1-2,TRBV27,CASSLGGGTGLGYTF,TGTGCCAGCAGTTTAGGGGGAGGGACAGGGCTTGGCTACACCTTC
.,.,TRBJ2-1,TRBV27,CASKGLSEQFF,TGTGCCAGTAAGGGTCTTAGTGAGCAGTTCTTC
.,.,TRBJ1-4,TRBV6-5,CASSYSSDSQGFF,TGTGCCAGCAGTTACTCATCGGACAGCCAGGGGTTTTTT
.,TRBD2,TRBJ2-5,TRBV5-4,CASSFGLAGKETQYF,TGTGCCAGCAGCTTCGGACTAGCGGGGAAAGAGACCCAGTACTTC
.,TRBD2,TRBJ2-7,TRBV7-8,CASSPTSGATSYEQYF,TGTGCCAGCAGCCCGACTAGCGGGGCCACCTCCTACGAGCAGTACTTC
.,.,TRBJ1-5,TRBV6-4,CASSDIGYSNQPQHF,TGTGCCAGCAGTGATATAGGTTATAGCAATCAGCCCCAGCATTTT
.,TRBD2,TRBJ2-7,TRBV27,CASSLSRTSGTWEQYF,TGTGCCAGCAGTTTATCCCGGACTAGCGGGACGTGGGAGCAGTACTTC
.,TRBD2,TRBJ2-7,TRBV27,CASSTSGRPEQYF,TGTGCCAGCAGTACTAGCGGGAGGCCCGAGCAGTACTTC
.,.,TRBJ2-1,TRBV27,CASSGDTYNEQFF,TGTGCCAGCTCGGGGGATACCTACAATGAGCAGTTCTTC
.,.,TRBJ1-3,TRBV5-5,CASSFFGFGDTIYF,TGTGCCAGCAGCTTTTTCGGTTTTGGAGACACCATATATTTT
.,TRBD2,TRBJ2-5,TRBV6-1,CASSPPGGEETQYF,TGTGCCAGCAGTCCCCCCGGGGGGGAAGAGACCCAGTACTTC
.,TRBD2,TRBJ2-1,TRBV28,CASTLAGYNEQFF,TGTGCCAGTACCTTAGCGGGGTACAATGAGCAGTTCTTC
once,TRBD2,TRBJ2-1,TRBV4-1,CASSHTSGGRYNEQFF,TGCGCCAGCAGCCATACTAGCGGGGGGCGTTACAATGAGCAGTTCTTC
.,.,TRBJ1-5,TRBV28,CASSLFWGSDGNQPQHF,TGTGCCAGCAGTTTATTCTGGGGAAGTGATGGCAATCAGCCCCAGCATTTT
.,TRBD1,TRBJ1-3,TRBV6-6,CASSKPGGERNTIYF,TGTGCCAGCAGTAAACCAGGGGGGGAACGAAACACCATATATTTT
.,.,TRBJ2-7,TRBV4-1,CASSQELSGATYEQYF,TGCGCCAGCAGCCAAGAATTAAGCGGAGCCACCTACGAGCAGTACTTC
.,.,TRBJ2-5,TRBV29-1,CSVELGASGETQYF,TGCAGCGTTGAGCTGGGGGCATCGGGAGAGACCCAGTACTTC
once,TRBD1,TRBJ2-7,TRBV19,CASSIDRSGGLYEQYF,TGTGCCAGTAGTATAGATCGATCAGGGGGCTTATACGAGCAGTACTTC
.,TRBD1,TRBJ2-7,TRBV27,CASSSRDRPPYEQYF,TGTGCCAGCAGTTCCCGGGACAGGCCCCCCTACGAGCAGTACTTC
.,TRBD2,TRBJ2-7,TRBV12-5,CASGPTSGAYEQYF,TGTGCTAGTGGCCCGACTAGCGGGGCCTACGAGCAGTACTTC
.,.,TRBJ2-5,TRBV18,CASSYLGWGAQETQYF,TGTGCCAGCTCGTATCTTGGTTGGGGCGCCCAAGAGACCCAGTACTTC
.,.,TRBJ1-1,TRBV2,CASSQQGLTEAFF,TGTGCCAGCAGCCAACAGGGTCTTACTGAAGCTTTCTTT
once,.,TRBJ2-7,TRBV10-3,CAISESHTEYSYEQYF,TGTGCCATCAGTGAGTCCCACACAGAGTACTCCTACGAGCAGTACTTC